This T cell receptor beta chain was recovered during a study of shared T cell receptors in the human thymus. Generated by immunoSEQ multiplex PCR, the TCRdb table keeps only in-frame clones and is missing some. This table holds approximately 580,000 clones, more than 75% found once. Trimming took off 6 bases at V and 2 bases at J, with 14 bases between the two ends. The CDR3 has 14 residues. In germline, CDR1 is MNHNY, CDR2 SVGAGI (reference sequence). This sample was also put to use in a study of human thymus T cells. From that report: Donors were healthy Finnish babies undergoing corrective operations for congenital heart defects. Resections obtained during corrective heart surgery supplied the thymus tissue. Blood and thymic repertoires both appeared biased in V and J gene usage. Overlap was high between thymic repertoires from unrelated individuals, as reported in related research.

The chain is built from TRBV6-6 and TRBJ2-7, with TRBD1 as a possible D gene (6 bases). This TCR was recovered from a boy in the first two years of life with a congenital heart defect. Material: thymocytes. The CDR3 sequence is CASRRGQRPYEQYF. CDR3 DNA: TGTGCCAGCAGAAGAGGACAGCGCCCCTACGAGCAGTACTTC.